The sequence of this T cell receptor beta chain was determined in a study of cytomegalovirus exposure and HLA in healthy donors. Study outcomes and limitations: Presence/absence analyses took donor sequencing depth as roughly uniform.

Trimming pared 1 base from V and 4 bases from J, leaving 7 bases between. The CDR3 is made up of 13 amino acids. Germline V CDR1 and CDR2: MDHEN, SYDVKM. 13 Jbeta primers and 60 Vbeta primers were used for the PCR. This table comes from immunoSEQ multiplex PCR, and its TCRdb copy is limited to in-frame clones, with some not included. The sample holds roughly 160,000 clones; roughly 80% are singletons and the top ten take around 8%. As to this clone: Its antigen is not known.

The chain links TRBV28 to TRBJ1-2; possible D gene TRBD1, 5 bases. Material for sequencing was PBMCs. This TCR derives from a male donor in good health and CMV-seropositive. CDR3 in amino acids: CASSLSGVYGYTF. DNA for the CDR3: TGTGCCAGCAGTTTATCGGGGGTCTATGGCTACACCTTC.